These 31 T cell receptor beta chains originate from one sample sequenced in a study of T cell repertoires in ileal Crohn's disease (dated by TCRdb to the late 2010s). According to the study, the label for this sample's time point signals: neoterminal ileum biopsy at postoperative endoscopy, about 6 months after surgery. Libraries were prepared through the immunoSEQ multiplex PCR assay. The table was pulled from immuneACCESS by TCRdb, which kept in-frame rearrangements only. Such tables lose some clones; where checked, under half of the loss comes from unresolved V genes, and the rest has no known cause. Counted in this sample were some 11,000 clones; 72% of them appeared once. The ten most abundant clones make up roughly 8% of the sample. Specimen: ileal tissue. The receptors were sampled from an adult with Crohn's disease.

The J gene is TRBJ1-2, the V gene TRBV10-2; D is possibly TRBD1 (5 bases). Trimming shortened V by 2 bases and J by 2 bases, and 6 bases separated the two germline ends. There are 13 residues in the CDR3. Germline CDR1 reads WSHSY; CDR2 reads SAAADI. The CDR3 loop is CASSEPGNYGYTF. The CDR3 DNA reads as TGCGCCAGCAGTGAGCCAGGGAACTATGGCTACACCTTC.

This chain joins TRBV11-2 and TRBJ2-3; maybe TRBD2 (5 bases). The V end lost 2 bases, the J end lost 5 bases, and 8 bases lay between the germline ends. Germline loops: CDR1 SGHAT, CDR2 FQNNGV. The CDR3 loop spans 13 amino acids. The CDR3 spells CASSLPRGDTQYF. The CDR3 coding sequence is TGTGCCAGCAGCTTACCCCGGGGAGATACGCAGTATTTT.

V usage is TRBV7-9 and J usage is TRBJ2-7, with TRBD1 matching over 9 bases. Germline V gives CDR1 SEHNR, CDR2 FQNEAQ (reference sequence). The ends lost 5 bases at V and 3 bases at J; junction bases unmatched: 2. This CDR3 is 13 amino acids long. CDR3 sequence (DNA): TGTGCCAGCAGCCTGACAGGGGGCTACGAGCAGTACTTC. As protein: CASSLTGGYEQYF.

The chain links TRBV7-8 to TRBJ1-4, with D possibly matching TRBD1 (5 bases). V was clipped by 3 bases and J by 8 bases, with 16 bases between them. Germline lookup yields CDR1 SGHVS and CDR2 FQNEAQ. The CDR3 spans 15 residues. CDR3 sequence: CASSFSGTRGEKLFF. CDR3 DNA: TGTGCCAGCAGCTTTTCCGGGACCCGGGGGGAAAAACTGTTTTTT.

The rearrangement joins TRBV7-6 to TRBJ1-2, with a weak D call TRBD1 (5 bases). Trimming cost V 1 base and J 8 bases, with 17 bases left between them. Germline CDR1 SGHVS, CDR2 FNYEAQ. This CDR3 contains 15 residues. The CDR3 region is CASSLGAGTREGYTF. Here the CDR3 DNA reads TGTGCCAGCAGCTTAGGGGCAGGGACTAGGGAAGGCTACACCTTC.

V usage is TRBV4-3 and J usage is TRBJ2-4, with D possibly TRBD1 on 6 matching bases. This CDR3 has 15 amino acids. V dropped 4 bases and J dropped 4 bases, with 14 bases sitting between them. The germline gives CDR1 LGHNA, CDR2 YSLEER. DNA for the CDR3: TGCGCCAGCAGCCGAAATCTCGGACAGAAAAACATTCAGTACTTC. It codes for CASSRNLGQKNIQYF.

This clone was seen only a few times. The chain is built from TRBV7-2 and TRBJ2-3, with no clear D. Germline lookup yields CDR1 SGHTA and CDR2 FQGNSA. The germline V and J ends were trimmed by 1 base and 5 bases, with 7 bases remaining between them. The CDR3 is made up of 13 amino acids. The CDR3 sequence is CASSLGAGDTQYF. CDR3 DNA: TGTGCCAGCAGCTTAGGAGCAGGAGATACGCAGTATTTT.

The CDR3 coding sequence is TGTGCCAGCAGTTACGAGTTAGCGGGGGCCTACGAGCAGTACTTC. Its protein is CASSYELAGAYEQYF. The chain couples TRBV6-5 to TRBJ2-5; 9 nucleotides agree with TRBD2. The closer fit of TRBJ2-7 to the DNA end suggests the J call may be wrong. CDR1 and CDR2 (germline): MNHEY, SVGAGI. This CDR3 comprises 15 residues.

The chain is built from TRBV11-2 and TRBJ2-7; D is undetermined. The CDR3 is made up of 13 amino acids. Germline CDR1 reads SGHAT; CDR2 reads FQNNGV. V shed 0 bases and J shed 3 bases, with 6 bases lying between them. The CDR3 loop reads CASSLDRHYEQYF. CDR3 nucleotide sequence: TGTGCCAGCAGCTTAGATCGACACTACGAGCAGTACTTC.

This clone was counted a single time. V is TRBV4-2 and J is TRBJ1-5, with D possibly matching TRBD1 (5 bases). The CDR3 extends over 15 amino acids. The V end lost 0 bases, the J end lost 5 bases, and 11 bases lay between the germline ends. Germline V gives CDR1 LGHNA, CDR2 YNFKEQ. CDR3 DNA: TGTGCCAGCAGCCAAGATGGCGGGGGGTATCAGCCCCAGCATTTT. This translates into CASSQDGGGYQPQHF.

V and J are TRBV5-6 and TRBJ1-1; D is unresolved. V was trimmed by 2 bases and J by 3 bases, leaving 11 bases between them. The CDR3 loop spans 14 amino acids. Germline CDR1 reads SGHDT; CDR2 reads YYEEEE. CDR3 nucleotide sequence: TGTGCCAGCAGCTTTAGCTATCTGGACACTGAAGCTTTCTTT. It translates to CASSFSYLDTEAFF. Complete variable domain (other parts from reference TRBV5-6 and TRBJ1-1): DAGVTQSPTHLIKTRGQQVTLRCSPKSGHDTVSWYQQALGQGPQFIFQYYEEEERQRGNFPDRFSGHQFPNYSSELNVNALLLGDSALYLCASSFSYLDTEAFFGQGTRLTVV.

The chain has TRBV7-9 and TRBJ2-1; TRBD2 aligns across 16 bases. The CDR3 is made up of 15 amino acids. The V gene's germline CDR1 is SEHNR and CDR2 FQNEAQ (reference sequence). Trimming at V came to 5 bases and at J to 9 bases, leaving 4 bases not matched to a gene. The DNA for the CDR3 is TGTGCCAGCAGCCCTGGGACTAGCGGGAGGGTTGAGCAGTTCTTC. Its translation is CASSPGTSGRVEQFF. Drawing the rest from reference TRBV7-9 and TRBJ2-1, the complete variable domain is DTGVSQNPRHKITKRGQNVTFRCDPISEHNRLYWYRQTLGQGPEFLTYFQNEAQLEKSRLLSDRFSAERPKGSFSTLEIQRTEQGDSAMYLCASSPGTSGRVEQFFGPGTRLTVL.

The rearrangement links TRBV2 to TRBJ2-5; 8 bases are shared with TRBD1. The CDR3 totals 13 residues. Germline CDR1 and CDR2: SNHLY and FYNNEI. Trimming at V came to 7 bases and at J to 7 bases, leaving 8 bases not matched to a gene. For the CDR3, the DNA is TGTGCCAGCAAAGGACAGGGAAGGGGGACCCAGTACTTC. Protein: CASKGQGRGTQYF.

The chain has TRBV6-5 and TRBJ1-4; D unresolved. Trimming took off 5 bases at V and 8 bases at J, with 18 bases between the two ends. The length of the CDR3 is 15 residues. The germline V gene has CDR1 MNHEY and CDR2 SVGAGI. CDR3 sequence reads: CASSLHLGTEEKLFF. The CDR3 nucleotides read TGTGCCAGCAGTCTCCACCTGGGTACGGAGGAAAAACTGTTTTTT.

The chain combines TRBV27 with TRBJ2-7, with 12 bases lining up with TRBD2. From germline, CDR1 is MNHEY and CDR2 SMNVEV (reference sequence). V lost 6 bases to trimming and J lost 6 bases; unmatched junction nucleotides: 9. This CDR3 spans 15 amino acids. The CDR3 region has the DNA TGTGCCAGCAGCTCCGGACTAGCGGGAAGGGTCGAGCAGTACTTC. Protein product: CASSSGLAGRVEQYF.

CDR3 DNA sequence: TGTGCCAGTAGAGACAGGGGGCTCACCGAGCAGTACTTC. Its translation: CASRDRGLTEQYF. The V gene is TRBV28, the J gene TRBJ2-7, with 10 positions matching TRBD1. Per germline, CDR1 MDHEN and CDR2 SYDVKM. The CDR3 loop spans 13 amino acids. J was trimmed by 6 bases and V by 9 bases; bases with no gene match: 8.

The CDR3 DNA sequence: TGTGCCAGCAGTCGGACAGGGGGTCCTAATGAAAAACTGTTTTTT. It is translated as CASSRTGGPNEKLFF. This chain joins TRBV7-2 and TRBJ1-4, with 10 bases identical to TRBD1. Trimming removed 6 bases from V and 3 bases from J; junction bases left unmatched: 4. Germline CDR1 reads SGHTA; CDR2 reads FQGNSA. The CDR3 covers 15 residues.

V is TRBV23-1 and J is TRBJ2-1; D is unresolved. TRBV23-1 is annotated as an ORF whose role is uncertain. The V and J ends lost 9 bases and 7 bases respectively, with 4 bases between them. The CDR3 extends over 9 amino acids. CDR3 amino acids: CASQNEQFF. The CDR3 bases are TGCGCCAGTCAAAATGAGCAGTTCTTC.

The rearrangement uses TRBV5-4 and TRBJ1-1, with 8 nucleotides matching TRBD1. The CDR3 has 13 residues. CDR1 is SGHNT, CDR2 YYREEE, per germline (reference sequence). V lost 4 bases, J lost 5 bases, and 4 bases stayed unmatched. The CDR3 is CASSRTGLTEAFF. The DNA for the CDR3 is TGTGCCAGCAGCCGGACAGGGTTAACTGAAGCTTTCTTT.

This clone was observed once. The rearrangement uses TRBV7-9 and TRBJ1-1, with a possible D match to TRBD1 (6 bases). V lost 4 bases and J lost 4, with 13 bases in between. CDR1 and CDR2 (germline): SEHNR, FQNEAQ (reference sequence). CDR3 length: 14 residues. DNA for the CDR3: TGTGCCAGCAGCTCACCAGGGGTTGGCACTGAAGCTTTCTTT. This encodes CASSSPGVGTEAFF.

CDR3 loop: CASSLGDRGLTEAFF. CDR3 in DNA: TGTGCCAGCAGCTTAGGGGACAGGGGGTTGACTGAAGCTTTCTTT. J is TRBJ1-1 and V is TRBV7-4, with 11 bases matching TRBD1. V trimming: 1 base; J trimming: 5 bases; junction bases outside the gene matches: 3. In germline, CDR1 is SGHVT, CDR2 SQSDAQ. The CDR3 covers 15 residues.

A single count supports this clone. The chain has TRBV28 and TRBJ1-2; no reliable D call. The CDR3 is 12 amino acids. Between the trimmed V and J ends, which lost 7 bases and 4 bases, there was a span of 10 bases. Germline loops: CDR1 MDHEN, CDR2 SYDVKM. CDR3 coding DNA: TGTGCCAGCAAGACGGGAAGCTATGGCTACACCTTC. It is translated as CASKTGSYGYTF.

The chain employs TRBV6-1 and TRBJ2-5; 11 nucleotides line up with TRBD2. Germline V gives CDR1 MNHNS, CDR2 SASEGT. The CDR3 contains 15 residues. V lost 8 bases, J lost 2 bases, and 7 bases stayed unmatched. The CDR3 region has the DNA TGTGCCAGCGGTAGACTAGCGGGGACACAAGAGACCCAGTACTTC. Translating it yields CASGRLAGTQETQYF.

With respect to this clone: The same CDR3 arises from other DNA sequences in this sample as well. V and J are TRBV11-3 and TRBJ2-3; 10 nucleotides agree with TRBD1. J gave up 3 bases and V 5 bases, and 5 bases lay outside the gene matches. Germline CDR1 is SGHNT and CDR2 is YENEEA. CDR3 size: 15 residues. In DNA, the CDR3 is TGTGCCAGCAGCCTATGGACAGGGGGGACAGATACGCAGTATTTT. Protein sequence: CASSLWTGGTDTQYF.

This sequence joins TRBV7-2 and TRBJ2-1; 10 positions match TRBD2. Germline assignment: CDR1 SGHTA and CDR2 FQGNSA. The CDR3 runs to 15 residues. V shed 3 bases, J shed 5 bases, and the junction held 4 bases outside the gene matches. The CDR3 DNA sequence: TGTGCCAGCAGCTTTTGGACTAGCGGTAACAATGAGCAGTTCTTC. This codes for CASSFWTSGNNEQFF.

The chain couples TRBV6-5 to TRBJ2-5; 7 nucleotides line up with TRBD2. The closer fit of TRBJ2-7 to the DNA end suggests the J call may be wrong. The CDR3 has 15 residues. CDR1 is MNHEY and CDR2 is SVGAGI in the germline V gene. The CDR3 region has the DNA TGTGCCAGCAGTTACTCCTCTAGCGGAGCCTACGAGCAGTACTTC. Translation: CASSYSSSGAYEQYF.

The rearrangement joins TRBV5-4 to TRBJ2-3, with D perhaps matching TRBD2 (5 bases). CDR1 is SGHNT, CDR2 YYREEE, per germline (reference sequence). The ends were cut back, 0 bases at V and 0 bases at J, with 8 bases in the middle. CDR3 length equals 15 residues. CDR3 DNA: TGTGCCAGCAGCTTGGGAGGCGGGAGCACAGATACGCAGTATTTT. Its protein product is CASSLGGGSTDTQYF.

The gene calls are TRBV5-1 and TRBJ1-1; 11 nucleotides line up with TRBD1. Losses at the gene ends were 4 bases for V and 4 bases for J; bases not matched to a gene: 6. CDR3 size: 15 residues. Germline V gene data show CDR1 as SGHRS and CDR2 as YFSETQ. CDR3 coding DNA: TGCGCCAGCAGCGCCTCCGGGACAGGGGGCACTGAAGCTTTCTTT. Protein sequence: CASSASGTGGTEAFF.

The rearrangement uses TRBV6-1 and TRBJ2-5, with D maybe TRBD1 (7 bases). The CDR3 contains 15 residues. V was clipped by 6 bases and J by 3 bases, with 17 bases between them. Germline V gene sequence: CDR1 MNHNS, CDR2 SASEGT. The CDR3 DNA reads as TGTGCCAGCAGCGCAGGGGGGTTGGGCAAAGAGACCCAGTACTTC. This sequence encodes CASSAGGLGKETQYF.

With regard to this clone: Other DNA sequences in this sample translate to the same CDR3. This chain joins TRBV6-1 and TRBJ2-1; 7 bases are a match to TRBD2. The J segment lost 6 bases and the V segment lost 8 bases, leaving 4 bases of the junction unmatched. CDR1 and CDR2 from the germline V gene are MNHNS and SASEGT. The length of the CDR3 is 12 residues. DNA for the CDR3: TGTGCCAGCGGACTAGTCGGCAATGAGCAGTTCTTC. Translated: CASGLVGNEQFF.

There are a few counts of this clone. The V call is TRBV6-4, the J call TRBJ2-1; D is undetermined. Between the trimmed V and J ends, which lost 4 bases and 9 bases, there was a span of 7 bases. Per the germline V gene, CDR1 is MRHNA and CDR2 is SNTAGT. The CDR3 covers 11 residues. CDR3 nucleotide sequence: TGTGCCAGCAGTGGATATAGTGAGCAGTTCTTC. Its translation: CASSGYSEQFF.